These 8 T cell receptor beta chains were sequenced from one sample in a study of CD8 T cells in ankylosing spondylitis (TCRdb year 2017). Library preparation was by 5' RACE. This sample was sequenced with an Illumina HiSeq 2500. TCRdb trimmed the raw reads at Q25, called clones with MiXCR and kept productive beta chains. Each CDR3 protein appears once, grouped with its most common genes and DNA. The sample table holds 200,000 or so distinct CDR3 sequences, of which approximately 24% were seen once. The top ten hold more than 6.5% of the sample. The source material was blood, either unsorted or a sorted T cell fraction (not recorded which). The receptor set was obtained from a male donor with ankylosing spondylitis or in good health (not recorded which).

This clonotype was seen at least ten times. J is TRBJ2-7 and V is TRBV5-1; D possibly corresponds to TRBD2 (5 bases). Trimming took off 0 bases at V and 1 base at J, with 11 bases between the two ends. Looked up from germline, CDR1 is SGHRS and CDR2 is YFSETQ. The CDR3 length is 15 residues. The CDR3 DNA follows: TGCGCCAGCAGCTTGGGCGGGTGGGGATCCTACGAGCAGTACTTC. It translates to CASSLGGWGSYEQYF.

V and J are TRBV6-5 and TRBJ1-1; D possibly corresponds to TRBD1 (5 bases). Trimming removed 2 bases from V and 1 base from J, with 14 bases in between. CDR3 length equals 16 residues. CDR1 and CDR2 from the germline V gene are MNHEY and SVGAGI. CDR3 loop: CASSYGFGAPNTEAFF. CDR3 DNA sequence: TGTGCCAGCAGTTACGGCTTCGGGGCTCCGAACACTGAAGCTTTCTTT.

This clonotype occurred a few times. Here the CDR3 reads CASSLEGQGEHNEQFF. In DNA, the CDR3 is TGTGCCAGCAGCTTGGAAGGGCAGGGGGAACACAATGAGCAGTTCTTC. The rearrangement uses TRBV5-6 and TRBJ2-1; 7 bases map to TRBD1. Germline values: CDR1 SGHDT, CDR2 YYEEEE. The CDR3 totals 16 residues. Trimming removed 0 bases from V and 5 bases from J; junction bases left unmatched: 8. Full variable domain (remainder filled in from reference TRBV5-6 and TRBJ2-1): DAGVTQSPTHLIKTRGQQVTLRCSPKSGHDTVSWYQQALGQGPQFIFQYYEEEERQRGNFPDRFSGHQFPNYSSELNVNALLLGDSALYLCASSLEGQGEHNEQFFGPGTRLTVL.

This clonotype was seen at least ten times. This chain connects TRBV5-1 to TRBJ2-7; D is unclear. V was pared by 2 bases and J by 0 bases, with 9 bases between. The CDR3 totals 14 residues. Per the germline V gene, CDR1 is SGHRS and CDR2 is YFSETQ. Here the CDR3 reads CASSFEPSSYEQYF. The DNA of the CDR3 is TGCGCCAGCAGCTTTGAACCAAGCTCCTACGAGCAGTACTTC.

This clonotype appeared many times. The rearrangement joins TRBV6-1 to TRBJ1-5, with D possibly matching TRBD1 (5 bases). V was cut by 4 bases and J by 4 bases, with 11 bases left in between. The germline CDR1 and CDR2 sequences are MNHNS and SASEGT. The CDR3 is 14 residues long. In nucleotides, the CDR3 is TGTGCCAGCAGTGGACAGAAGGCAAATCAGCCCCAGCATTTT. Amino acid sequence: CASSGQKANQPQHF.

V usage is TRBV7-3 and J usage is TRBJ2-1; D gene ambiguous. The CDR3 runs 15 residues. Germline V gene lookup returns CDR1 SGHTA and CDR2 FQGTGA. The V and J ends lost 0 bases and 7 bases respectively, with 13 bases between them. The CDR3, as DNA: TGTGCCAGCAGCTTAACCGGGTGGGAATTGAATGAGCAGTTCTTC. It is translated as CASSLTGWELNEQFF.

In its sample, this clonotype was seen many times. The chain uses TRBV6-5 and TRBJ2-1, with 14 bases identical to TRBD2. The CDR3 consists of 15 residues. V gave up 0 bases and J gave up 9 bases; unmatched junction bases: 1. The V gene's germline CDR1 is MNHEY and CDR2 SVGAGI. The CDR3 loop is CASSYSTSGRGEQFF. The CDR3 DNA sequence: TGTGCCAGCAGTTACTCGACTAGCGGGAGGGGTGAGCAGTTCTTC.

The chain recombines TRBV25-1 with TRBJ2-7; 10 bases are a match to TRBD1. V gave up 10 bases and J gave up 2 bases; unmatched junction bases: 8. This CDR3 region has 14 residues. Germline CDR1 MGHDK, CDR2 SYGVNS. This chain's CDR3 is CANLTGTGAYEQYF. In DNA form, the CDR3 reads TGTGCCAACCTAACCGGGACAGGGGCCTACGAGCAGTACTTC.